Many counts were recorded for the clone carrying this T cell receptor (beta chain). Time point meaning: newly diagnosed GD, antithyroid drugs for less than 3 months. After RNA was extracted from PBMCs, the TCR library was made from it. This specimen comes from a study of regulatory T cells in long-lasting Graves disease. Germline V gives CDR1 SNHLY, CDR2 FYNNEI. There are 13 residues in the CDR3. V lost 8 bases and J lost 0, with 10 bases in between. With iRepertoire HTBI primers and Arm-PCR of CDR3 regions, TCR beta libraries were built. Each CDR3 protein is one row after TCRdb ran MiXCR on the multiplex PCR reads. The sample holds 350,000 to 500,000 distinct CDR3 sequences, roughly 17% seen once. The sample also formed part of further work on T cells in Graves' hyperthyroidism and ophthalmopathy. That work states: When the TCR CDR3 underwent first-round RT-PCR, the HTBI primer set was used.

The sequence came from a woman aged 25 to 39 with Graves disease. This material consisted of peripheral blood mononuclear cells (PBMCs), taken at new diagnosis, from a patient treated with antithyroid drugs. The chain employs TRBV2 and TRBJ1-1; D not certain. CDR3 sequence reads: CASGRRLNTEAFF. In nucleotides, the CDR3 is TGTGCCAGCGGGCGCCGCCTGAACACTGAAGCTTTCTTT.